This T cell receptor (beta chain) was found in a study of control samples from healthy donors and cancer patients. This CDR3 contains 14 residues. Trimming took off 6 bases at V and 1 base at J, with 12 bases between the two ends. Germline V lookup: CDR1 MNHEY, CDR2 SVGAGI. Profiling relied on immunoSEQ multiplex PCR, and the TCRdb table lists in-frame clones only, not all of them. Of 110,000 or so clones listed, just under 85% were seen once; the top ten hold 6.5%. The sample consisted of blood. This chain joins TRBV6-5 and TRBJ1-1, with D possibly being TRBD1 (5 bases). The receptor was derived from a man between 18 and 29 years old in good health. Written as DNA, the CDR3 is TGTGCCAGCAGGACGGGGAGGGGGAACACTGAAGCTTTCTTT. Protein: CASRTGRGNTEAFF.